This TCR beta chain was observed in a study of blood T cell repertoires in COVID-19. Overall study context: Acute and convalescent COVID-19 samples came from the United States, Italy and Spain. T cells, B-cell-depleted T cells, or PBMCs provided the cDNA or gDNA that served as material.

CDR1 KGHSH and CDR2 LQKENI come from the germline V gene. CDR3 length: 14 residues. The V gene end was trimmed by 3 bases and the J gene end by 2 bases; junction bases not matched to a gene: 3. Per the original data handling: Counts of nucleated cells, estimated from reference gene primer amplification, were obtained. Clones were sequenced by immunoSEQ multiplex PCR, and TCRdb holds only the in-frame ones, with some missing. V and J calls and clone size are those listed in that table; D and trimming were worked out from the DNA. The profile shows roughly 190,000 clones, about 85% of them singletons. The clonotype comes from a human donor in a cohort sampled during active COVID-19. Sequenced input: peripheral blood. The V gene is TRBV18, the J gene TRBJ1-2; 7 bases agree with TRBD1. This chain's CDR3 is CASSPTTGNYGYTF. In DNA form, the CDR3 reads TGTGCCAGCTCACCGACGACAGGGAACTATGGCTACACCTTC.